The sequence of this T cell receptor (beta chain) was determined in a study of blood T cell repertoires in COVID-19. About the research overall: The United States, Italy and Spain provided the acute and convalescent COVID-19 samples. T cells, B-cell-depleted T cells, or PBMCs supplied cDNA or gDNA.

The germline gives CDR1 SGHRS, CDR2 YFSETQ. CDR3 length: 15 residues. V gave up 0 bases and J gave up 9 bases, with 16 bases separating them. In the original processing: Estimated nucleated cell counts came from reference gene primer amplification. Measured with immunoSEQ multiplex PCR; TCRdb has only the in-frame clones, and not every one. D and trimming were read from the DNA, whereas the V and J calls and clone size are those reported in that table. The sample contains about 94,000 clones, around 90% of which appear only once. The chain couples TRBV5-1 to TRBJ2-1; possibly TRBD2 for D (7 bases). Sequences were obtained from peripheral blood. This clonotype was obtained from an elderly woman with acute or convalescent COVID-19. The CDR3 DNA reads as TGCGCCAGCAGCTTGGTGGGGGGGCCGGAGGGTGAGCAGTTCTTC. It is translated as CASSLVGGPEGEQFF.